Listed here are 23 T cell receptor beta chains from one sample, sequenced in a study of shared clonotypes between healthy human individuals. Sequencing used immunoSEQ multiplex PCR; TCRdb keeps in-frame clones, though not all of them. The sample contains some 680,000 clones, 73% of which appear only once. Sample: memory CD4+ T cells sorted from blood. Subset noted: CD45RA-negative fraction. The receptors were gathered from a woman in her twenties or thirties in good health.

This chain links TRBV14 with TRBJ2-7; D gene unclear. Trimming pared 0 bases from V and 4 bases from J, leaving 7 bases between. Germline assignment: CDR1 SGHDN and CDR2 FVKESK. The CDR3 runs to 13 residues. CDR3 sequence reads: CASSQDLQYEQYF. For the CDR3, the DNA is TGTGCCAGCAGCCAAGATCTCCAATACGAGCAGTACTTC.

This rearrangement joins TRBV4-2 to TRBJ2-7, with D perhaps matching TRBD2 (5 bases). Germline-derived CDR1 and CDR2 are LGHNA and YNFKEQ. CDR3 size: 15 residues. V dropped 8 bases and J dropped 0 bases, with 17 bases sitting between them. The CDR3 nucleotides are TGTGCCAGCGCCGCTGGGTACGGGATCTCCTACGAGCAGTACTTC. It specifies CASAAGYGISYEQYF.

V is TRBV6-1 and J is TRBJ1-2; 7 bases are a match to TRBD1. The CDR3 has 14 residues. V was pared by 2 bases and J by 8 bases, with 8 bases of the junction left unmatched. Germline lookup yields CDR1 MNHNS and CDR2 SASEGT. Here the CDR3 DNA reads TGTGCCAGCAGTGAATCCCCCAACAGGGGCGGCTACACCTTC. Translated: CASSESPNRGGYTF.

V and J are TRBV7-2 and TRBJ2-7; 7 bases map to TRBD1. Germline V lookup: CDR1 SGHTA, CDR2 FQGNSA. The junction had 6 bases not matched to a gene; V was cut back by 4 bases and J by 3 bases. CDR3 length: 14 amino acids. In nucleotides, the CDR3 is TGTGCCAGCAGCTCCGAACAGGGGATCTACGAGCAGTACTTC. As protein: CASSSEQGIYEQYF. The variable domain in full, completed from reference TRBV7-2 and TRBJ2-7, reads GAGVSQSPSNKVTEKGKDVELRCDPISGHTALYWYRQSLGQGLEFLIYFQGNSAPDKSGLPSDRFSAERTGGSVSTLTIQRTQQEDSAVYLCASSSEQGIYEQYFGPGTRLTVT.

The chain is built from TRBV6-6 and TRBJ1-3, with 7 bases lining up with TRBD1. Trimming removed 5 bases from V and 0 bases from J; junction bases left unmatched: 1. CDR1 is MNHNY, CDR2 SVGAGI, per germline (reference sequence). The CDR3 covers 14 residues. The CDR3 loop is CASSRQGSGNTIYF. In nucleotides, the CDR3 is TGTGCCAGCAGTCGACAGGGCTCTGGAAACACCATATATTTT.

This clone came up a few times. The chain combines TRBV11-2 with TRBJ1-2; unclear D gene. CDR3 length: 12 amino acids. Germline loops: CDR1 SGHAT, CDR2 FQNNGV. The V end was cut by 1 base, the J end by 7 bases, with 7 bases between. This chain's CDR3 is CASSLVGGGYTF. The CDR3 DNA is TGTGCCAGCAGCTTAGTTGGAGGTGGCTACACCTTC.

The chain joins TRBV28 to TRBJ1-4; D unresolved. Germline CDR1 MDHEN, CDR2 SYDVKM. There are 14 residues in the CDR3. V lost 7 bases to trimming and J lost 8 bases, with 17 bases between them. Written as DNA, the CDR3 is TGTGCCAGCAACTGGCAAGGGAGCGGAGAAAAACTGTTTTTT. Translated, it gives CASNWQGSGEKLFF.

J is TRBJ1-2 and V is TRBV6-1, with TRBD1 identical over 9 bases. The CDR3 consists of 14 residues. Losses at the gene ends were 6 bases for V and 5 bases for J; bases not matched to a gene: 7. CDR1 and CDR2 (germline): MNHNS, SASEGT. CDR3 region: CASSPGQGRYGYTF. CDR3 DNA: TGTGCCAGCAGCCCGGGACAGGGACGGTATGGCTACACCTTC.

The chain uses TRBV29-1 and TRBJ2-3, with TRBD2 matching 12 bases. The CDR3 runs to 15 residues. V gave up 6 bases and J gave up 4 bases; unmatched junction bases: 8. Germline CDR1 reads SQVTM; CDR2 reads ANQGSEA. The CDR3 coding sequence is TGCAGCGTCTCCGGGACTAGCGGGCGCGCAGATACGCAGTATTTT. Translated, it gives CSVSGTSGRADTQYF.

This sequence joins TRBV4-1 and TRBJ2-7; 12 positions match TRBD2. The CDR3 runs to 18 residues. Germline lookup yields CDR1 MGHRA and CDR2 YSYEKL. The V segment lost 0 bases and the J segment 0 bases; nucleotides outside the gene matches: 6. The CDR3 reads CASSQDLGTSGFSYEQYF. CDR3 bases: TGCGCCAGCAGCCAAGATTTGGGGACTAGCGGGTTCTCCTACGAGCAGTACTTC.

This clone was detected once. The chain has TRBV19 and TRBJ2-7, with 7 bases aligning to TRBD2. The germline V gene has CDR1 LNHDA and CDR2 SQIVND (reference sequence). The CDR3 covers 16 residues. J gave up 0 bases and V 1 base, and 6 bases lay outside the gene matches. The CDR3, as DNA: TGTGCCAGTAGTATAGCGGCTAGCGGTACCTCCTACGAGCAGTACTTC. It translates to CASSIAASGTSYEQYF.

V usage is TRBV5-5 and J usage is TRBJ1-5; tentatively, D is TRBD1 (6 bases). V was shortened by 0 bases and J by 7 bases, with 17 bases between the two germline ends. CDR3 length: 16 amino acids. Looked up from germline, CDR1 is SGHKS and CDR2 is YYEKEE (reference sequence). The CDR3 sequence: CASSLEGGDMGQPQHF. The CDR3 DNA reads as TGTGCCAGCAGCTTGGAAGGGGGAGATATGGGGCAGCCCCAGCATTTT.

This clone occurred many times. CDR3 nucleotides: TGTGCCAGCAGCTTGTGGGGCGCGAACACTGAAGCTTTCTTT. Its protein is CASSLWGANTEAFF. V usage is TRBV5-4 and J usage is TRBJ1-1; D is possibly TRBD1 (5 bases). CDR1 is SGHNT and CDR2 is YYREEE in the germline V gene (reference sequence). CDR3 size: 14 residues. V was pared by 1 base and J by 1 base, with 8 bases between. The full variable domain, its missing parts supplied by reference TRBV5-4 and TRBJ1-1, is ETGVTQSPTHLIKTRGQQVTLRCSSQSGHNTVSWYQQALGQGPQFIFQYYREEENGRGNFPPRFSGLQFPNYSSELNVNALELDDSALYLCASSLWGANTEAFFGQGTRLTVV.

This clone was detected only a few times. The rearrangement joins TRBV11-2 to TRBJ2-1; D is perhaps TRBD2 (6 bases). Trimming took 5 bases from V and 9 from J, leaving 23 bases between them. The CDR3 runs 16 residues. The V gene's germline CDR1 is SGHAT and CDR2 FQNNGV. The CDR3 DNA reads as TGTGCCAGCAGCCCCCTCGGTTTAGGAGCCGGGAGTGAGCAGTTCTTC. It encodes CASSPLGLGAGSEQFF.

This clone was counted at least ten times. The V and J genes are TRBV15 and TRBJ2-7; 7 nucleotides agree with TRBD1. This CDR3 is 12 amino acids long. Looked up from germline, CDR1 is LNHNV and CDR2 is YYDKDF (reference sequence). V trimming: 1 base; J trimming: 12 bases; junction bases outside the gene matches: 6. The CDR3 spells CATSRGDRALYF. DNA for the CDR3: TGTGCCACCAGCAGAGGAGACAGGGCCTTGTACTTC.

Of note for this clone: The identical CDR3 is also encoded by other nucleotide sequences in the sample. CDR3 sequence: CATSRDLSGANVLTF. CDR3 nucleotide sequence: TGTGCCACCAGCAGAGATCTGTCTGGGGCCAACGTCCTGACTTTC. The chain joins TRBV15 to TRBJ2-6; D remains unclear. Germline CDR1 is LNHNV and CDR2 is YYDKDF (reference sequence). The CDR3 has 15 residues. V was pared by 0 bases and J by 1 base, with 4 bases between.

This clone was recorded a few times. The rearrangement uses TRBV7-9 and TRBJ2-1, with D possibly matching TRBD2 (6 bases). Trimming removed 8 bases from V and 5 bases from J, with 10 bases in between. The CDR3 loop spans 12 amino acids. From germline, CDR1 is SEHNR and CDR2 FQNEAQ (reference sequence). The CDR3 loop is CASLGTHNEQFF. As DNA, the CDR3 is TGTGCCAGCCTCGGGACTCACAATGAGCAGTTCTTC.

This rearrangement joins TRBV5-4 to TRBJ1-1, with D perhaps TRBD1 (5 bases). CDR1 and CDR2 (germline): SGHNT, YYREEE (reference sequence). V gave up 3 bases and J gave up 2 bases, with 11 bases separating them. The CDR3 spans 14 residues. CDR3 loop: CASSSGTANTEAFF. In DNA form, the CDR3 reads TGTGCCAGCAGCTCCGGGACCGCAAACACTGAAGCTTTCTTT.

The V gene is TRBV6-6, the J gene TRBJ2-7, with no clear D. The V end lost 5 bases, the J end lost 4 bases, and 9 bases lay between the germline ends. The CDR3 extends over 12 amino acids. Germline lookup yields CDR1 MNHNY and CDR2 SVGAGI (reference sequence). As DNA, the CDR3 is TGTGCCAGCAGTGTCGACGGGTACGAGCAGTACTTC. It translates to CASSVDGYEQYF.

The count of this clone is one. The chain links TRBV2 to TRBJ2-1; D is unclear. The CDR3 totals 16 residues. The V end was cut by 2 bases, the J end by 4 bases, with 15 bases between. Germline loops: CDR1 SNHLY, CDR2 FYNNEI. In DNA form, the CDR3 reads TGTGCCAGCAGTGAATCAACCCTCGAGAGGTACAATGAGCAGTTCTTC. Its protein product is CASSESTLERYNEQFF.

This rearrangement joins TRBV6-5 to TRBJ1-2; weak D call: TRBD1 (5 bases). The CDR3 length is 15 residues. V shed 0 bases and J shed 3 bases, with 11 bases lying between them. The germline V gene has CDR1 MNHEY and CDR2 SVGAGI. CDR3 amino acids: CASSYSLGEDYGYTF. CDR3 sequence (DNA): TGTGCCAGCAGTTACTCGTTGGGGGAAGACTATGGCTACACCTTC.

There are a few counts of this clone. Different DNA sequences within this sample yield the same CDR3. The chain couples TRBV5-1 to TRBJ2-1; TRBD2 agrees at 11 bases. The ends lost 4 bases at V and 4 bases at J; junction bases unmatched: 4. This CDR3 is 15 amino acids long. Per the germline V gene, CDR1 is SGHRS and CDR2 is YFSETQ. The CDR3 nucleotides read TGCGCCAGCAGCCTTACTAGCGGGAGTTACAATGAGCAGTTCTTC. The encoded protein is CASSLTSGSYNEQFF.

The gene calls are TRBV5-1 and TRBJ1-5; no clear D gene. There are 13 residues in the CDR3. Germline CDR1 and CDR2: SGHRS and YFSETQ. V was pared by 0 bases and J by 3 bases, with 4 bases between. CDR3 in amino acids: CASSLASNQPQHF. The CDR3 region has the DNA TGCGCCAGCAGCTTGGCCTCCAATCAGCCCCAGCATTTT.